This TCR beta chain was sequenced during a study of B cell selection in AIRE deficiency. Overall study findings and caveats: Approximately 29% of healthy-shared Treg TCRbeta sequences appeared in patient Tconv cells.

Germline lookup yields CDR1 ENHRY and CDR2 SYGVKD. The CDR3 runs to 16 residues. Deletions cut 0 bases from V and 2 bases from J, with 13 bases between. Worth noting for this clone: Its specificity is unknown.

The sorted conventional CD4 T cells were gated as CD4+CD127+. Methods used by the authors: Around 1.1x10^5 patient and roughly 150,000 healthy donor in-frame TCRbeta sequences came from conventional T cells. Libraries were prepared by immunoSEQ multiplex PCR; TCRdb keeps only in-frame clonotypes and omits some of them. That table gives V, J and clone size, and the DNA gave D and trimming. The sample includes about 22,000 clones, 95% to 96% seen only once; the top ten take 0.15% to 0.2%. Sequencing input: CD4+CD127+ conventional T cells sorted from PBMCs. The chain uses TRBV10-3 and TRBJ1-1; D call uncertain. This clonotype was sampled from a human donor in good health. The CDR3 DNA reads as TGTGCCATCAGTGAGTCCGTCGGACGGGTAAACACTGAAGCTTTCTTT. This gives the protein CAISESVGRVNTEAFF.